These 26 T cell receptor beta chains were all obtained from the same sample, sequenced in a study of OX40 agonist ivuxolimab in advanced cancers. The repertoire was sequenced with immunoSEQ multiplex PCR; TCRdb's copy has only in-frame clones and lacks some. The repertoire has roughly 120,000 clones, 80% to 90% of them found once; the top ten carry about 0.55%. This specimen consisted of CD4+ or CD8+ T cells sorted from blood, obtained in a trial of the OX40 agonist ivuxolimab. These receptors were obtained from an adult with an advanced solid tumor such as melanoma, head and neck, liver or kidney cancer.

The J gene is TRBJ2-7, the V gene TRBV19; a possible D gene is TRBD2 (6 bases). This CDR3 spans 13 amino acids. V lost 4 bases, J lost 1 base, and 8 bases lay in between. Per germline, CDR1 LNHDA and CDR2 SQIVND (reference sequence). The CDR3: CASSSGVSYEQYF. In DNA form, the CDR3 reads TGTGCCAGTAGTAGCGGGGTGTCCTACGAGCAGTACTTC.

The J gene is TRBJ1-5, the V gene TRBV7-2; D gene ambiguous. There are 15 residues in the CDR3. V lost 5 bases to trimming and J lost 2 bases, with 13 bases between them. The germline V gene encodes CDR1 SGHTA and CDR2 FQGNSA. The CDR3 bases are TGTGCCAGCAGCCAAGGGTTGGGTGGCAATCAGCCCCAGCATTTT. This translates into CASSQGLGGNQPQHF. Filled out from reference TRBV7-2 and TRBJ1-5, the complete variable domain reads GAGVSQSPSNKVTEKGKDVELRCDPISGHTALYWYRQSLGQGLEFLIYFQGNSAPDKSGLPSDRFSAERTGGSVSTLTIQRTQQEDSAVYLCASSQGLGGNQPQHFGDGTRLSIL.

The CDR3 DNA reads as TGTGCCAGCAGCTGGACAGCCAAAAACATTCAGTACTTC. Residues: CASSWTAKNIQYF. The gene calls are TRBV5-6 and TRBJ2-4; D is undetermined. CDR3 size: 13 residues. The ends were cut back, 3 bases at V and 0 bases at J, with 4 bases in the middle. Germline V gene lookup returns CDR1 SGHDT and CDR2 YYEEEE.

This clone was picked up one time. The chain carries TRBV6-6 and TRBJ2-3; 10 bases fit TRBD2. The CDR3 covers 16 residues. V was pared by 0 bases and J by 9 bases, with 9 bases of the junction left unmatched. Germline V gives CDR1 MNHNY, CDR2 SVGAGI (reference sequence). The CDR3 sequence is CASSYSSGGSLRTQYF. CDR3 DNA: TGTGCCAGCAGTTACTCTAGCGGGGGGTCCCTCCGAACGCAGTATTTT.

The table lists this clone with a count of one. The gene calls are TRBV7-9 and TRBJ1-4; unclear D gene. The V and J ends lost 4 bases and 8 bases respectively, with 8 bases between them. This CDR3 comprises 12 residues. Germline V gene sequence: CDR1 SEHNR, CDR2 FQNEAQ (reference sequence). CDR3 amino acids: CASSSAGEKLFF. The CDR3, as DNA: TGTGCCAGCAGCTCAGCTGGAGAAAAACTGTTTTTT.

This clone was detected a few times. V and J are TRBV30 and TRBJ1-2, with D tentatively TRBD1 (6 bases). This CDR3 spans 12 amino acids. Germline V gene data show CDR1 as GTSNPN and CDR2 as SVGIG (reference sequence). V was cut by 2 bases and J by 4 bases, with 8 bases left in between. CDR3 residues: CAWSIQGYGYTF. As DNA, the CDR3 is TGTGCCTGGAGTATACAGGGCTATGGCTACACCTTC. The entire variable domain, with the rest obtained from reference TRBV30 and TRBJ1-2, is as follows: SQTIHQWPATLVQPVGSPLSLECTVEGTSNPNLYWYRQAAGRGLQLLFYSVGIGQISSEVPQNLSASRPQDRQFILSSKKLLLSDSGFYLCAWSIQGYGYTFGSGTRLTVV.

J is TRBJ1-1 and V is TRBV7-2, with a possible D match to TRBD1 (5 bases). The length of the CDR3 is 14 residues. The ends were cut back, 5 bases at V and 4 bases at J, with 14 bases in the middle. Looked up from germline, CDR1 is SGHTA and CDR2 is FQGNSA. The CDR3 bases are TGTGCCAGCAGCCCCCAGGGAGGCGGCACTGAAGCTTTCTTT. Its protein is CASSPQGGGTEAFF.

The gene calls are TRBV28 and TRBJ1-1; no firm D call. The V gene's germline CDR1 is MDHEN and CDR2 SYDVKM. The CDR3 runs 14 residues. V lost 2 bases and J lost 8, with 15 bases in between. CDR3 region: CASSLPGQVREAFF. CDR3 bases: TGTGCCAGCAGTTTACCCGGGCAGGTGAGGGAAGCTTTCTTT. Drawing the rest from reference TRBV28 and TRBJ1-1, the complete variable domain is DVKVTQSSRYLVKRTGEKVFLECVQDMDHENMFWYRQDPGLGLRLIYFSYDVKMKEKGDIPEGYSVSREKKERFSLILESASTNQTSMYLCASSLPGQVREAFFGQGTRLTVV.

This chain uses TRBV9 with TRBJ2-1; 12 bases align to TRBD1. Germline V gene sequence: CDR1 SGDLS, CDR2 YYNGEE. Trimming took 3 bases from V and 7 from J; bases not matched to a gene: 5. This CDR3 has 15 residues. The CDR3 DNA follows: TGTGCCAGCAGCGCCGGGACAGGGGGCCCGAATGAGCAGTTCTTC. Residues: CASSAGTGGPNEQFF.

In DNA form, the CDR3 reads TGTGCCATCAGTGACCGGACAGGCGGAGACTATGGCTACACCTTC. This translates into CAISDRTGGDYGYTF. The chain employs TRBV10-3 and TRBJ1-2; TRBD1 matches 7 bases. The V and J ends lost 3 bases and 3 bases, in that order; junction bases with no gene match: 7. The CDR3 has 15 amino acids. Per germline, CDR1 ENHRY and CDR2 SYGVKD.

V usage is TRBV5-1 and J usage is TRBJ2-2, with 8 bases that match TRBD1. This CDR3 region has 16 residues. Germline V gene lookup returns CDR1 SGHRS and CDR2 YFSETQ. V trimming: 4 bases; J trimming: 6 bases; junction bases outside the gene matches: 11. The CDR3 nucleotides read TGCGCCAGCAGCAACGGACAGGGCGTTCTAGCCGGGGAGCTGTTTTTT. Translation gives CASSNGQGVLAGELFF.

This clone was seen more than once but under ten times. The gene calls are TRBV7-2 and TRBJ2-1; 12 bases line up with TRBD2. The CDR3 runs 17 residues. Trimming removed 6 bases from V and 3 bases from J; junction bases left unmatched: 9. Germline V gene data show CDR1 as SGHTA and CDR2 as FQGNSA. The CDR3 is CASRSRTSGVNYNEQFF. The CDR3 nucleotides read TGTGCCAGCAGATCTAGGACTAGCGGGGTGAACTACAATGAGCAGTTCTTC.

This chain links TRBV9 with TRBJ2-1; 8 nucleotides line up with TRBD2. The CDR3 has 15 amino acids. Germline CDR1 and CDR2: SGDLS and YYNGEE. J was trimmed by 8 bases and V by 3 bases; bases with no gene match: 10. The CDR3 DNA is TGTGCCAGCAGCGGTGTCGCAGCGGGGGCCGATGAGCAGTTCTTC. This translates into CASSGVAAGADEQFF.

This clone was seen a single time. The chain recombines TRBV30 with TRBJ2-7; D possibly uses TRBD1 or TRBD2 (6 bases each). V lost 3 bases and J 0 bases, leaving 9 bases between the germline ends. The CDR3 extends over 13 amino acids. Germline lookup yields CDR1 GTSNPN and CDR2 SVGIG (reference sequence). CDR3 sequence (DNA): TGTGCCTGGAGCGGAGGGGGCTCCTACGAGCAGTACTTC. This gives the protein CAWSGGGSYEQYF.

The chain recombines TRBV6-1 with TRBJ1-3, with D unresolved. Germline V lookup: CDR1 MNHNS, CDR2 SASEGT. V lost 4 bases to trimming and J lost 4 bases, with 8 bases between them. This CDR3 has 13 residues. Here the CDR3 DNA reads TGTGCCAGCAGTGCTCCTCTCGGAAACACCATATATTTT. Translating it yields CASSAPLGNTIYF.

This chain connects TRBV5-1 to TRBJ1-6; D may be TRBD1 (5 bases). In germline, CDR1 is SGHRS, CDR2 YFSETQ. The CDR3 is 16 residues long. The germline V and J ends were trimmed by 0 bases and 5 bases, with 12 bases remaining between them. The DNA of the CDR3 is TGCGCCAGCAGCTTGGGTCGACAGCTTAATAATTCACCCCTCCACTTT. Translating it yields CASSLGRQLNNSPLHF.

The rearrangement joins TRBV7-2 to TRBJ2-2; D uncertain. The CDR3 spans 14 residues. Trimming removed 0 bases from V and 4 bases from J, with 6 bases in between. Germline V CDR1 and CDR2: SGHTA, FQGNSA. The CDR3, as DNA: TGTGCCAGCAGCTTAGCGCAAACCACCGGGGAGCTGTTTTTT. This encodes CASSLAQTTGELFF.

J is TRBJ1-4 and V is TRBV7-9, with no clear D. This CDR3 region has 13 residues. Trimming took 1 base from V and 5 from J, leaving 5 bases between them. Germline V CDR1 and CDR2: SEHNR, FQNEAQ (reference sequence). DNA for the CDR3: TGTGCCAGCAGCTTAGAGGCGAATGAAAAACTGTTTTTT. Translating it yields CASSLEANEKLFF. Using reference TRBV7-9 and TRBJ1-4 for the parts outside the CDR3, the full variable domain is DTGVSQNPRHKITKRGQNVTFRCDPISEHNRLYWYRQTLGQGPEFLTYFQNEAQLEKSRLLSDRFSAERPKGSFSTLEIQRTEQGDSAMYLCASSLEANEKLFFGSGTQLSVL.

CDR3 coding DNA: TGCGCCAGCAGCGAACAGGAGACCTATGGCTACACCTTC. Amino acids: CASSEQETYGYTF. This sequence joins TRBV10-1 and TRBJ1-2, with D perhaps matching TRBD1 (5 bases). This CDR3 comprises 13 residues. Trimming left V 6 bases short and J 4 bases short, with 12 bases between. Germline CDR1 reads WNHNN; CDR2 reads SYGVQD (reference sequence).

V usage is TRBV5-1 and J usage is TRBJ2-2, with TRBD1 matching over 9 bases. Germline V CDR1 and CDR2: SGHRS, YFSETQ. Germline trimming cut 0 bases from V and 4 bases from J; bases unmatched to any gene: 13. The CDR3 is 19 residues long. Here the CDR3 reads CASSLATSGQGRGTGELFF. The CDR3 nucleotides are TGCGCCAGCAGCTTGGCGACATCCGGACAGGGGCGAGGCACCGGGGAGCTGTTTTTT.

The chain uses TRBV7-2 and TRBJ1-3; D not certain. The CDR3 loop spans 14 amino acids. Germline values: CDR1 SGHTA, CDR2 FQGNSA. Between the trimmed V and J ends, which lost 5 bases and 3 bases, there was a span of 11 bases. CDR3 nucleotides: TGTGCCAGCAGCACAAGGGCGTTTGGAAACACCATATATTTT. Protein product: CASSTRAFGNTIYF.

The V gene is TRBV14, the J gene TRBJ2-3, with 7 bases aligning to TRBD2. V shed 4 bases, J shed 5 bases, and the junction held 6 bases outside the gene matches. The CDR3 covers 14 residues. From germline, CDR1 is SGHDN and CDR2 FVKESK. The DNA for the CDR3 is TGTGCCAGCAGCCCACGACTAGCTGGAGATACGCAGTATTTT. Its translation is CASSPRLAGDTQYF.

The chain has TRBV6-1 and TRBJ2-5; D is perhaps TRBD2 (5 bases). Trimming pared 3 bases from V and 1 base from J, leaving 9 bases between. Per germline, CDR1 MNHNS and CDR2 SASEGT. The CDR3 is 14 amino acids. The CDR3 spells CASSESGSQETQYF. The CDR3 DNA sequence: TGTGCCAGCAGTGAGAGCGGCAGCCAAGAGACCCAGTACTTC.

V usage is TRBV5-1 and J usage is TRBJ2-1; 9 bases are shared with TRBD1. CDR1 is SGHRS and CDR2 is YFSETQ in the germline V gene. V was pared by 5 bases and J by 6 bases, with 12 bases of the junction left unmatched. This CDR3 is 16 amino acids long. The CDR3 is CASSPLPGTGRNEQFF. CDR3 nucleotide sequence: TGCGCCAGCAGTCCCCTGCCCGGGACAGGGCGCAATGAGCAGTTCTTC.

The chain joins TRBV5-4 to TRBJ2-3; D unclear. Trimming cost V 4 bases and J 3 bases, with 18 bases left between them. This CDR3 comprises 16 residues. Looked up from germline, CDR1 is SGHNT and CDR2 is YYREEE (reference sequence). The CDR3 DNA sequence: TGTGCCAGCAGCGTATATCGCTCCCCAAGAACAGATACGCAGTATTTT. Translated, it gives CASSVYRSPRTDTQYF.

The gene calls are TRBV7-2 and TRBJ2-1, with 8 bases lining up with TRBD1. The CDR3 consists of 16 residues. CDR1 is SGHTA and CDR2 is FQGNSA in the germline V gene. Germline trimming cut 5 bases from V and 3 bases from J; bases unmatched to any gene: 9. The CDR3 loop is CASSHLQGAGYNEQFF. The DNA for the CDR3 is TGTGCCAGCAGCCACCTCCAGGGGGCCGGCTACAATGAGCAGTTCTTC.